This T cell receptor beta chain was sequenced in a study of cytomegalovirus exposure and HLA in healthy donors. With 60 Vbeta and 13 Jbeta primers, the PCR was carried out. Sequencing was performed with immunoSEQ multiplex PCR; in TCRdb, only in-frame clones are kept and a portion is missing. The sample lists over 150,000 clones; approximately 80% were seen once. This clone was seen only once. This CDR3 has 16 residues. CDR1 and CDR2 from the germline V gene are SGHRS and YFSETQ. J gave up 4 bases and V 2 bases, and 9 bases lay outside the gene matches. The receptor was isolated from a male donor in good health and CMV-seropositive. The rearrangement joins TRBV5-1 to TRBJ2-3; 8 positions agree with TRBD1. The sequencing input was PBMCs. The CDR3 spells CASSFSPGGRADTQYF. For the CDR3, the DNA is TGCGCCAGCAGCTTCTCGCCAGGGGGCCGGGCAGATACGCAGTATTTT.